A selection of T cell receptor beta chains follows, all from one sample in a study of blood T cell repertoires in COVID-19. The protocol was immunoSEQ multiplex PCR, while the TCRdb copy is restricted to in-frame clones and leaves out a portion. In the table there are 200,000 to 250,000 clones, nearly 85% of which are singletons. The sequenced material came from peripheral blood. Receptors were obtained from a woman between 25 and 40 years old with COVID-19, enrolled during active disease. Each CDR3 is given with its conserved first and last residue. The order of the fields is clone size, V gene, J gene, D gene, CDR3 protein, CDR3 DNA. The D gene is left open where the match is weak. Expanded clones get a size class; other rows say once, few or many, or leave the size out.

once,TRBV6-2/TRBV6-3,TRBJ1-5,.,CASSYPRGRDNSNQPQHF,TGTGCCAGCAGTTACCCCAGGGGACGGGATAATAGCAATCAGCCCCAGCATTTT
.,TRBV29-1,TRBJ1-6,TRBD1,CSVVAPRKPGTASNYNSPLHF,TGCAGCGTCGTCGCGCCGCGAAAACCCGGGACAGCTTCGAACTATAATTCACCCCTCCACTTT
.,TRBV29-1,TRBJ1-4,TRBD1,CSAWTGQGEKLFF,TGCAGCGCCTGGACAGGGCAAGGAGAAAAACTGTTTTTT
.,TRBV3-1/TRBV3-2,TRBJ2-1,.,CASSPLPRFHEQFF,TGTGCCAGCAGCCCCCTCCCTCGGTTCCATGAGCAGTTCTTC
.,TRBV6-5,TRBJ1-6,.,CASSYPGNSPLHF,TGTGCCAGCAGTTACCCAGGGAATTCACCCCTCCACTTT
.,TRBV6-2/TRBV6-3,TRBJ2-3,.,CASSLGQGGTDTQYF,TGTGCCAGCAGCCTCGGGCAGGGAGGTACAGATACGCAGTATTTT
.,TRBV29-1,TRBJ2-3,.,CSVDLGGSDTQYF,TGCAGCGTTGATCTCGGGGGTTCAGATACGCAGTATTTT
.,TRBV7-2,TRBJ1-1,.,CASSFTQRDTEAFF,TGTGCCAGCAGCTTTACCCAGCGGGACACTGAAGCTTTCTTT
.,TRBV9,TRBJ1-2,TRBD1,CASSVVEGTGVVGYTF,TGTGCCAGCAGCGTAGTAGAAGGAACAGGGGTAGTTGGCTACACCTTC
.,TRBV7-8,TRBJ1-5,TRBD1,CASSLWDREGKLQPQHF,TGTGCCAGCAGCTTATGGGACAGGGAGGGAAAGCTCCAGCCCCAGCATTTT
few,TRBV27,TRBJ1-2,TRBD1,CASSLTGEMRGYTF,TGTGCCAGCAGTCTGACAGGGGAAATGCGTGGCTACACCTTC
.,TRBV10-1,TRBJ2-2,TRBD1,CASSPDRARSIRELFF,TGCGCCAGCAGCCCGGACAGGGCGAGGTCAATCCGGGAGCTGTTTTTT
.,TRBV19,TRBJ2-3,TRBD2,CASQDKSGILTDTQYF,TGTGCCAGCCAAGACAAGAGCGGGATACTCACAGATACGCAGTATTTT
few,TRBV6-5,TRBJ2-5,.,CASSYLFQETQYF,TGTGCCAGCAGTTACCTTTTCCAAGAGACCCAGTACTTC
.,TRBV5-4,TRBJ2-3,.,CASSLAEAADTQYF,TGTGCCAGCAGCTTGGCCGAGGCGGCAGATACGCAGTATTTT
.,TRBV5-4,TRBJ2-7,TRBD2,CASSSIGGSGSSYEQYF,TGTGCCAGCAGCTCTATTGGGGGGAGCGGGAGTTCTTACGAGCAGTACTTC
.,TRBV6-1,TRBJ2-1,.,CASSERVSYNEQFF,TGTGCCAGCAGTGAGAGGGTTTCCTACAATGAGCAGTTCTTC
.,TRBV6-6,TRBJ1-3,.,CASSPMFNTIYF,TGTGCCAGCAGTCCCATGTTCAACACCATATATTTT
.,TRBV28,TRBJ2-2,TRBD2,CASRNSGVGTGELFF,TGTGCCAGCAGAAATAGCGGGGTGGGGACCGGGGAGCTGTTTTTT
.,TRBV7-3,TRBJ2-1,TRBD1,CASSSYRGNEQFF,TGTGCCAGCAGCTCTTACAGGGGCAATGAGCAGTTCTTC
.,TRBV5-1,TRBJ1-2,TRBD1,CASSLAGGGDYGYTF,TGCGCCAGCAGCTTGGCCGGAGGGGGCGACTATGGCTACACCTTC
few,TRBV28,TRBJ1-3,.,CASSLSGFSGNTIYF,TGTGCCAGCAGTTTGTCGGGATTTTCTGGAAACACCATATATTTT
.,TRBV27,TRBJ2-7,TRBD1,CASSHGTGREQYF,TGTGCCAGCAGCCACGGGACAGGTCGCGAGCAGTACTTC
few,TRBV4-3,TRBJ2-3,.,CASSQDGTPDTDTQYF,TGCGCCAGCAGCCAAGATGGGACACCAGACACAGATACGCAGTATTTT
.,TRBV10-3,TRBJ1-1,.,CAISEPGSEAFF,TGTGCCATCAGTGAGCCCGGGTCCGAAGCTTTCTTT
.,TRBV25-1,TRBJ1-1,TRBD1,CASSVQGTEAFF,TGTGCCAGCAGTGTACAGGGGACTGAAGCTTTCTTT
.,TRBV5-1,TRBJ2-1,TRBD2,CASSHGVLAGDEQFF,TGCGCCAGCAGCCATGGGGTACTAGCGGGGGACGAGCAGTTCTTC
once,TRBV20-1,TRBJ2-7,TRBD2,CSASMRGDAYEQYF,TGCAGTGCTAGTATGCGGGGGGATGCCTACGAGCAGTACTTC
.,TRBV5-1,TRBJ2-2,TRBD1,CASSPRQGANTGELFF,TGCGCCAGCAGCCCAAGACAGGGGGCGAACACCGGGGAGCTGTTTTTT